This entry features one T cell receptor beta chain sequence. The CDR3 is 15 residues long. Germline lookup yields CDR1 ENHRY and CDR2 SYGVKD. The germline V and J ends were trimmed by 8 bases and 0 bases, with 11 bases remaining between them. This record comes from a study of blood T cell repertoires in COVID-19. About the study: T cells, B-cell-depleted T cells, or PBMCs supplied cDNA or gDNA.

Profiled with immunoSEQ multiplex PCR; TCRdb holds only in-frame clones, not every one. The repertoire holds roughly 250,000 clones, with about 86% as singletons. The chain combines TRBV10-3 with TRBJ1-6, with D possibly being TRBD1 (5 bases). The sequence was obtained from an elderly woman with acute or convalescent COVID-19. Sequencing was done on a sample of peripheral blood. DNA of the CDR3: TGTGCCATCGGGGAGGGGAGCTCCTATAATTCACCCCTCCACTTT. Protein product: CAIGEGSSYNSPLHF.